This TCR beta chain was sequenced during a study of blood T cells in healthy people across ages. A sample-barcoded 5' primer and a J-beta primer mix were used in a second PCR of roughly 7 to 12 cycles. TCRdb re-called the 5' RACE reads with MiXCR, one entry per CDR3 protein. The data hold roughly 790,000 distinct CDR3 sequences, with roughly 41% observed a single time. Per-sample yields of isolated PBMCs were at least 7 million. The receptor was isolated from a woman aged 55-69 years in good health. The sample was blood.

The CDR3 region has the DNA TGCGCCAGCAGCCGAGGACAAAGAGACGGCACTGAAGCTTTCTTT. It is translated as CASSRGQRDGTEAFF. The rearrangement joins TRBV4-1 to TRBJ1-1; possible D gene TRBD1, 5 bases. In germline, CDR1 is MGHRA, CDR2 YSYEKL. The CDR3 consists of 15 residues. V was shortened by 4 bases and J by 4 bases, with 16 bases between the two germline ends.